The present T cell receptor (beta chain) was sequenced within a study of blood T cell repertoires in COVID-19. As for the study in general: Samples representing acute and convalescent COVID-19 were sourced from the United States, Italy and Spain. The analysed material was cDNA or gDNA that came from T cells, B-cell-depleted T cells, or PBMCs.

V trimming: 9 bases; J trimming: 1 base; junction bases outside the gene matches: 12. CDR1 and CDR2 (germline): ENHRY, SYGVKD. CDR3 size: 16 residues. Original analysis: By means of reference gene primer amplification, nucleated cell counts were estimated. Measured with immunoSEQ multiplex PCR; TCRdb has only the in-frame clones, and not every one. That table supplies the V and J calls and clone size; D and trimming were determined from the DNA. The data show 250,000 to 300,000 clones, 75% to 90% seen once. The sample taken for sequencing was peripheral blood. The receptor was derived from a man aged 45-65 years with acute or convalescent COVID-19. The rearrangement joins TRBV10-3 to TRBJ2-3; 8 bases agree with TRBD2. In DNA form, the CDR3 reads TGTGCCATTCAGAGCTCGCGGGGGGAAGGCACAGATACGCAGTATTTT. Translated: CAIQSSRGEGTDTQYF.